The 2 T cell receptor beta chains listed next were all sequenced from one sample in a study of cytomegalovirus exposure and HLA in healthy donors. In the PCR, 60 Vbeta and 13 Jbeta primers were used. The table came from immunoSEQ multiplex PCR; TCRdb's copy has only in-frame clones and leaves some out. The repertoire holds about 110,000 clones, with around 77% as singletons. The sample consisted of PBMCs. Every receptor here comes from a human donor in good health.

The J gene is TRBJ2-5, the V gene TRBV7-6, with TRBD1 matching over 9 bases. V was pared by 3 bases and J by 2 bases, with 4 bases of the junction left unmatched. The germline CDR1 and CDR2 sequences are SGHVS and FNYEAQ. The CDR3 has 15 residues. Here the CDR3 reads CASSFGTGRQETQYF. The DNA for the CDR3 is TGTGCCAGCAGCTTCGGGACAGGGAGACAAGAGACCCAGTACTTC.

This chain uses TRBV11-1 with TRBJ2-4; D not resolved. Trimming cost V 1 base and J 9 bases, with 13 bases left between them. Germline V gene lookup returns CDR1 SGHAT and CDR2 FQDESV (reference sequence). There are 14 residues in the CDR3. This chain's CDR3 is CASSLGPLPSIQYF. Written as DNA, the CDR3 is TGTGCCAGCAGCTTAGGCCCCCTCCCGAGCATTCAGTACTTC.